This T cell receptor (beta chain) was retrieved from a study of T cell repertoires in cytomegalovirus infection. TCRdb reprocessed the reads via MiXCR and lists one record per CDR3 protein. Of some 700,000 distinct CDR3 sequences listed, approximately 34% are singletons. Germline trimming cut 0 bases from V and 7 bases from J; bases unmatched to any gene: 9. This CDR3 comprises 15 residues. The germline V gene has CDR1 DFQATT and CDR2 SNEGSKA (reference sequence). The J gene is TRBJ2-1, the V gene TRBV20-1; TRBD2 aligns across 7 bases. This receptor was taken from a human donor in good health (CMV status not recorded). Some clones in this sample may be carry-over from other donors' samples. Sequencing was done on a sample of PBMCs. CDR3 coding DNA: TGCAGTGCTAGAGATTGGGGAGGGCCGGGAAATGAGCAGTTCTTC. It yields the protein CSARDWGGPGNEQFF.